This TCR beta chain was sequenced during a study of cytotoxic CD8 clonotypes in ibrutinib-treated CLL. Study-level information: After a median of around 68 months, 14 patients stayed remitted and roughly 12 progressed; responses had been partial in some 25 and complete in 2. With a range of 6 to 36, the median treatment time before response samples were taken was 12 to 13 months. Overall study results and limits: Clonality (at baseline) was higher than in age-matched healthy donors and tracked circulating CD8+ T-cell counts.

V lost 0 bases to trimming and J lost 2 bases, with 5 bases between them. The CDR3 is 14 amino acids. Germline CDR1 and CDR2: SGHAT and FQNNGV. This clone was observed a single time. No antigen is known for it. Targeted sequencing depth ranged from 1 in 200,000 to 1 in 1 million T cells. The assay was immunoSEQ multiplex PCR, and TCRdb's table has in-frame clones only and misses some. The sample lists approximately 97,000 clones, roughly three quarters occurring once. J is TRBJ1-3 and V is TRBV11-2; D not resolved. The receptor's source is a human donor with chronic lymphocytic leukemia. The sample was PBMCs, taken after 24 months of ibrutinib treatment. CDR3 loop: CASSLERAGNTIYF. The DNA for the CDR3 is TGTGCCAGCAGCTTAGAAAGGGCTGGAAACACCATATATTTT.